This TCR beta chain derives from a study of CD8 T cells in Susac syndrome (dated by TCRdb to between 2019 and 2020). About the investigation overall: Repertoire sequencing was used to test whether CD8+ T cell activation and differentiation in Susac syndrome was antigen driven. The study compared CD8+ T cell repertoire clonality among 12 healthy donors, around 14 Susac syndrome patients and fewer than 19 multiple sclerosis patients. Broader findings and caveats from the paper: The TCR sequencing and HLA analysis was acknowledged to have included a relatively small number of individuals.

Peripheral blood CD8+ and CD4+ T cells from healthy donors, Susac syndrome patients and multiple sclerosis patients were profiled by high-throughput TCR beta sequencing. The multiple sclerosis controls were treatment-naive patients whose relapsing-remitting disease, either stable or active, fulfilled the revised McDonald criteria. CD8+ TEMRA cells were enriched by FACS, while bulk CD8+ and CD4+ T cells were purified by magnetic negative isolation. Blood was drawn into EDTA tubes, processed within 24 hours, and PBMCs were isolated by density gradient centrifugation. PBMCs intended for TCR sequencing were cryopreserved in liquid nitrogen and thawed later in a water bath at 37 degrees C. The sorted or isolated CD4+, CD8+ and CD8+ TEMRA cells had a purity of 90% or higher. RNA was extracted using the RNeasy kit, and about 0.45 to 1 ug of the RNA was reverse transcribed with random hexamers. The immunoSEQ multiplex PCR assay, which covers 54 Vbeta and 13 Jbeta segments, was used to amplify TCR beta CDR3 regions. PCR amplification bias was corrected by using a synthetic template baseline for primer optimization and computational correction. Processing in the source paper ran as follows. Reads were annotated to V, D and J genes according to IMGT and were analyzed with immunoSEQ Analyzer, with only productive sequences retained. Clonality was calculated as one minus the Shannon entropy normalized by log2 of the number of productive unique sequences. For each patient and control, public and private clones were evaluated within the 100 most prevalent clones. Clones were defined as Susac-specific if absent from the healthy and MS cohorts, from around 1,000 published viral clones and from other ImmuneACCESS disease sequences. The raw public data were reprocessed by TCRdb itself: fastp quality trimming at Q25, MiXCR clonotype calling, in-frame beta chains only. Records with the same CDR3 protein are collapsed into one entry carrying the most frequent genes and DNA. TCRdb's processing, not the authors' own work, is the source of the V and J calls. The sample table records 77,000 or so distinct CDR3 sequences; roughly 95% of these occur just once. 0.3% to 0.4% of the sample comes from the top ten.

This clonotype was detected a few times. Its antigen is still unknown. Qualities for individual bases were not recorded, and no much larger clone is one base off. Source material: CD8+ T cells from PBMCs. This receptor was taken from a human donor with multiple sclerosis.

The DNA sequence follows: TGCAGCGTTACAGGGGAGGATACGCAGTATTTT. Its protein is CSVTGEDTQYF. The chain links TRBV29-1 with TRBJ2-3, and TRBD1 aligns with 7 junction nucleotides. CDR1 is given as SQVTM and CDR2 as ANQGSEA, both from the germline V gene. After removal of 5 bases from V and 6 bases from J, the junction retains 2 bases not matched to a gene. Spanning cysteine to phenylalanine, the CDR3 consists of 11 amino acids. Only the CDR3 DNA stays, 33 bases, in frame from base 1.